This entry concerns a single T cell receptor beta chain. The antigen remains undetermined. The entry originates in a study of shared clonotypes between healthy human individuals. Study findings and constraints: The study found lower generation probabilities in non-shared clonotypes than in those shared by all four donors.

The junction had 12 bases not matched to a gene; V was cut back by 0 bases and J by 7 bases. This CDR3 region has 16 residues. Germline V gene data show CDR1 as SGDLS and CDR2 as YYNGEE. A deep-level run was used for the assay. The assay was immunoSEQ multiplex PCR, and TCRdb's table has in-frame clones only and misses some. The repertoire holds roughly 1,100,000 clones, with around four fifths as singletons. The material sequenced was memory CD4+ T cells sorted from blood. Subset defined: CD45RA-negative fraction. V gene TRBV9 combines with J gene TRBJ1-2; 7 bases match TRBD1. This receptor was obtained from a young man in good health. As DNA, the CDR3 is TGTGCCAGCAGCGTAGCTCTATCAGGGGGGCAGGGTGGCTACACCTTC. It yields the protein CASSVALSGGQGGYTF. Full variable domain (outside the CDR3, taken from reference TRBV9 and TRBJ1-2): DSGVTQTPKHLITATGQRVTLRCSPRSGDLSVYWYQQSLDQGLQFLIQYYNGEERAKGNILERFSAQQFPDLHSELNLSSLELGDSALYFCASSVALSGGQGGYTFGSGTRLTVV.